Below are 16 T cell receptor beta chains sequenced from a single sample in a study of T cell responses to AZD1222 COVID-19 vaccine. The table came from immunoSEQ multiplex PCR; TCRdb's copy has only in-frame clones and leaves some out. The table has 86,000 or so clones, under 95% seen once; the top ten hold about 2.9%. The specimen was peripheral blood, collected on day 0 of AZD1222 vaccination. These receptors were obtained from an adult in good health.

Turning to this clone: Germline and junction disagree at one end, which may indicate a read error. V gene TRBV7-7 combines with J gene TRBJ2-3; no clear D. Per germline, CDR1 SSHAT and CDR2 FNYEAQ (reference sequence). CDR3 length: 14 amino acids. The CDR3 sequence is CASSLTGGTDTQYF. Written as DNA, the CDR3 is TGTGCTAGCAGCTTAACCGGCGGCACAGATACGCAGTATTTT.

V gene TRBV5-8 combines with J gene TRBJ2-3; D not resolved. This CDR3 has 13 amino acids. CDR1 and CDR2 from the germline V gene are SGHTS and YDEGEE. Trimming shortened V by 6 bases and J by 1 base, and 9 bases separated the two germline ends. The CDR3 DNA sequence: TGTGCCAGCACCCCCAGGCGCACAGATACGCAGTATTTT. The encoded protein is CASTPRRTDTQYF. Complete variable domain (other parts from reference TRBV5-8 and TRBJ2-3): EAGVTQSPTHLIKTRGQQATLRCSPISGHTSVYWYQQALGLGLQFLLWYDEGEERNRGNFPPRFSGRQFPNYSSELNVNALELEDSALYLCASTPRRTDTQYFGPGTRLTVL.

The V gene is TRBV28, the J gene TRBJ1-4, with 11 bases fitting TRBD1. Trimming cost V 5 bases and J 0 bases; bases outside gene matches: 5. The CDR3 has 17 residues. The V gene's germline CDR1 is MDHEN and CDR2 SYDVKM. The CDR3, as DNA: TGTGCCAGCAGTCAACCGGGACAGGGGGCAACTAATGAAAAACTGTTTTTT. It encodes CASSQPGQGATNEKLFF.

This sequence joins TRBV6-5 and TRBJ2-1, with TRBD2 identical over 8 bases. The CDR3 has 13 residues. Germline V gene data show CDR1 as MNHEY and CDR2 as SVGAGI. The CDR3 nucleotides read TGTGCAGCGGGAGCGGGAGAGTACAATGAGCAGTTCTTC. As protein: CAAGAGEYNEQFF.

CDR3 residues: CASSPPRGFGQPQHF. DNA for the CDR3: TGTGCCAGCAGTCCTCCCCGCGGGTTCGGTCAGCCCCAGCATTTT. This chain uses TRBV28 with TRBJ1-5; no reliable D call. V was shortened by 5 bases and J by 6 bases, with 17 bases between the two germline ends. CDR3 length equals 15 residues. CDR1 MDHEN and CDR2 SYDVKM come from the germline V gene.

The chain couples TRBV19 to TRBJ2-7; either TRBD1 or TRBD2 may supply D (5 bases each). This CDR3 is 16 amino acids long. Deletions cut 4 bases from V and 3 bases from J, with 19 bases between. Germline lookup yields CDR1 LNHDA and CDR2 SQIVND (reference sequence). CDR3 DNA sequence: TGTGCCAGTAGTACCTCCCCCGGACCGAGGGGCTACGAGCAGTACTTC. Protein: CASSTSPGPRGYEQYF. Supplemented by reference TRBV19 and TRBJ2-7, the full variable domain reads DGGITQSPKYLFRKEGQNVTLSCEQNLNHDAMYWYRQDPGQGLRLIYYSQIVNDFQKGDIAEGYSVSREKKESFPLTVTSAQKNPTAFYLCASSTSPGPRGYEQYFGPGTRLTVT.

This sequence joins TRBV9 and TRBJ2-1, with D unresolved. V was clipped by 1 base and J by 3 bases, with 23 bases between them. The V gene's germline CDR1 is SGDLS and CDR2 YYNGEE. The length of the CDR3 is 19 residues. CDR3 loop: CASSVLEREGMELYNEQFF. The CDR3 nucleotides are TGTGCCAGCAGCGTATTGGAAAGGGAAGGGATGGAACTCTACAATGAGCAGTTCTTC.

The chain carries TRBV7-9 and TRBJ1-4; D gene unclear. Deletions cut 2 bases from V and 8 bases from J, with 12 bases between. The CDR3 is made up of 14 amino acids. Germline-derived CDR1 and CDR2 are SEHNR and FQNEAQ (reference sequence). In DNA form, the CDR3 reads TGTGCCAGCAGCTTAAGTACGGCTGGGGAAAAACTGTTTTTT. Residues: CASSLSTAGEKLFF.

The CDR3 DNA is TGCGCCAGCAGCCTCTCGACAGCAAACTATGGCTACACCTTC. Its translation is CASSLSTANYGYTF. The chain has TRBV5-1 and TRBJ1-2; TRBD1 might be the D (5 bases). Germline CDR1 is SGHRS and CDR2 is YFSETQ. The CDR3 spans 14 residues. The V and J ends lost 4 bases and 2 bases respectively, with 12 bases between them.

J is TRBJ1-2 and V is TRBV27; no clear D gene. There are 15 residues in the CDR3. V lost 0 bases, J lost 6 bases, and 14 bases lay in between. CDR1 is MNHEY and CDR2 is SMNVEV in the germline V gene (reference sequence). This CDR3 reads CASSLSARRGDGYTF. The CDR3 nucleotides are TGTGCCAGCAGTTTATCGGCCAGGCGGGGAGATGGCTACACCTTC.

The V gene is TRBV30, the J gene TRBJ1-5; unclear D gene. The CDR3 runs 18 residues. The germline V gene encodes CDR1 GTSNPN and CDR2 SVGIG (reference sequence). With 1 base removed from V and 4 bases from J, the gap between germline ends came to 23 bases. CDR3 sequence: CAWSEIDSLWQQNQPQHF. The CDR3 nucleotides are TGTGCCTGGAGTGAAATAGATTCTTTGTGGCAGCAGAATCAGCCCCAGCATTTT.

The rearrangement links TRBV19 to TRBJ1-5; D remains ambiguous. V was cut by 7 bases and J by 6 bases, with 16 bases left in between. The CDR3 spans 14 residues. Germline V lookup: CDR1 LNHDA, CDR2 SQIVND (reference sequence). This chain's CDR3 is CASTLEGSGQPQHF. The CDR3 DNA is TGTGCCAGTACCCTTGAGGGATCCGGTCAGCCCCAGCATTTT.

The chain couples TRBV2 to TRBJ2-7; D tentatively fits TRBD1 or TRBD2 (5 bases each). Trimming shortened V by 6 bases and J by 6 bases, and 12 bases separated the two germline ends. Germline loops: CDR1 SNHLY, CDR2 FYNNEI. This CDR3 is 12 amino acids long. The CDR3 loop reads CASRGTISEQYF. CDR3 nucleotide sequence: TGTGCCAGCAGGGGGACCATTTCCGAGCAGTACTTC.

The rearrangement links TRBV9 to TRBJ1-5, with 7 bases fitting TRBD1. Germline CDR1 is SGDLS and CDR2 is YYNGEE. The V gene end was trimmed by 4 bases and the J gene end by 5 bases; junction bases not matched to a gene: 12. This CDR3 contains 16 residues. As DNA, the CDR3 is TGTGCCAGCAGCCCTGGGGGAGGGGGCGGGGATCAGCCCCAGCATTTT. Its protein product is CASSPGGGGGDQPQHF.

V gene TRBV5-1 combines with J gene TRBJ2-2; D is uncertain. The CDR3 runs 18 residues. Per the germline V gene, CDR1 is SGHRS and CDR2 is YFSETQ. V lost 3 bases and J 0 bases, leaving 18 bases between the germline ends. CDR3 region: CASSSRPRNDANTGELFF. The DNA for the CDR3 is TGCGCCAGCAGCTCACGACCCAGGAATGACGCGAACACCGGGGAGCTGTTTTTT.

V gene TRBV19 combines with J gene TRBJ1-2, with D tentatively TRBD1 (6 bases). V lost 6 bases, J lost 7 bases, and 12 bases lay in between. CDR3 length: 12 amino acids. Germline V CDR1 and CDR2: LNHDA, SQIVND (reference sequence). CDR3: CASSPGAFGYTF. CDR3 DNA sequence: TGTGCCAGTAGCCCGGGGGCCTTTGGCTACACCTTC.